The 10 T cell receptor beta chains presented below share a single source sample, sequenced in a study of control samples from healthy donors and cancer patients. Sequencing used immunoSEQ multiplex PCR; TCRdb keeps in-frame clones, though not all of them. The sample includes 130,000 or so clones, more than 70% of them seen just once. The specimen sequenced was blood. The receptor set was obtained from a man aged 45-65 years in good health.

The rearrangement uses TRBV30 and TRBJ2-7; 7 nucleotides agree with TRBD2. CDR3 length equals 13 residues. Germline CDR1 and CDR2: GTSNPN and SVGIG (reference sequence). V was clipped by 1 base and J by 3 bases; unmatched bases: 3. The DNA for the CDR3 is TGTGCCTGGAGTGAACGCGGGGGCTACGAGCAGTACTTC. Its translation is CAWSERGGYEQYF.

The J gene is TRBJ2-1, the V gene TRBV7-2; tentative D call: TRBD2 (6 bases). From germline, CDR1 is SGHTA and CDR2 FQGNSA. CDR3 size: 16 residues. The germline V and J ends were trimmed by 7 bases and 11 bases, with 27 bases remaining between them. CDR3 sequence reads: CASTPSRSPGTPQQFF. The DNA for the CDR3 is TGTGCCAGCACCCCATCGAGGTCACCAGGGACTCCTCAGCAGTTCTTC.

V gene TRBV3-1 (or the pseudogene TRBV3-2) combines with J gene TRBJ1-1; D ambiguous. Germline V gives CDR1 LGHDT, CDR2 YNNKEL (reference sequence). The CDR3 is made up of 15 amino acids. V was trimmed by 1 base and J by 0 bases, leaving 9 bases between them. The CDR3 nucleotides are TGTGCCAGCAGCCAAGGTGTGGACGTGAACACTGAAGCTTTCTTT. Translated: CASSQGVDVNTEAFF.

The CDR3 region is CASSTNRDREQDTQYF. CDR3 DNA sequence: TGTGCCAGCAGTACGAACCGGGACAGGGAGCAAGATACGCAGTATTTT. This chain joins TRBV21-1 and TRBJ2-3; TRBD1, the table's D call, lacks a check against the DNA. TRBV21-1 is shown as a pseudogene. The CDR3 is 16 residues long.

CDR3 coding DNA: TGTGCCAGCAGTCGACAGGGGACAGAGAACATTCAGTACTTC. Protein product: CASSRQGTENIQYF. V and J are TRBV6-2 or TRBV6-3 and TRBJ2-4, with 8 bases identical to TRBD1. CDR1 and CDR2 (germline): MNHEY, SVGEGT. J lost 7 bases, V lost 5 bases, and 7 bases had no gene match. The CDR3 length is 14 residues.

V and J are TRBV19 and TRBJ2-7; TRBD1 agrees at 9 bases. V lost 5 bases and J lost 0; bases outside the gene matches: 5. Germline-derived CDR1 and CDR2 are LNHDA and SQIVND (reference sequence). This CDR3 contains 15 residues. The CDR3 region is CASSAGQGHSYEQYF. In DNA form, the CDR3 reads TGTGCCAGTAGTGCTGGACAGGGGCACTCCTACGAGCAGTACTTC.

The chain links TRBV9 to TRBJ1-1; 9 bases are shared with TRBD1. The CDR3 is made up of 17 amino acids. V lost 4 bases and J lost 3; bases outside the gene matches: 13. Per germline, CDR1 SGDLS and CDR2 YYNGEE. In DNA form, the CDR3 reads TGTGCCAGCAGCCTAAGGGACAGGGTGGTGGAACACACTGAAGCTTTCTTT. Protein sequence: CASSLRDRVVEHTEAFF.

The chain links TRBV4-1 to TRBJ1-6; D is unresolved. With 0 bases removed from V and 0 bases from J, the gap between germline ends came to 3 bases. CDR3 length equals 15 residues. Germline lookup yields CDR1 MGHRA and CDR2 YSYEKL. The CDR3 DNA sequence: TGCGCCAGCAGCCAAGAGGTCTCCTATAATTCACCCCTCCACTTT. It yields the protein CASSQEVSYNSPLHF.

In this sample, this clone turned up once. V is TRBV7-2 and J is TRBJ2-5, with TRBD2 matching over 8 bases. The germline CDR1 and CDR2 sequences are SGHTA and FQGNSA. V shed 2 bases and J 4 bases; nucleotides not matched to a gene: 6. The CDR3 is 15 amino acids. CDR3 in amino acids: CASSLTGGAAETQYF. The CDR3 region has the DNA TGTGCCAGCAGCTTAACCGGGGGGGCGGCAGAGACCCAGTACTTC. The whole variable domain, filled in from reference TRBV7-2 and TRBJ2-5, reads GAGVSQSPSNKVTEKGKDVELRCDPISGHTALYWYRQSLGQGLEFLIYFQGNSAPDKSGLPSDRFSAERTGGSVSTLTIQRTQQEDSAVYLCASSLTGGAAETQYFGPGTRLLVL.

This sequence joins TRBV28 and TRBJ2-1; 9 nucleotides line up with TRBD1. CDR3 length: 13 residues. The germline V gene encodes CDR1 MDHEN and CDR2 SYDVKM. V was clipped by 8 bases and J by 4 bases; unmatched bases: 3. The CDR3 region is CASRDRVYNEQFF. The DNA of the CDR3 is TGTGCCAGCCGGGACAGGGTTTACAATGAGCAGTTCTTC.